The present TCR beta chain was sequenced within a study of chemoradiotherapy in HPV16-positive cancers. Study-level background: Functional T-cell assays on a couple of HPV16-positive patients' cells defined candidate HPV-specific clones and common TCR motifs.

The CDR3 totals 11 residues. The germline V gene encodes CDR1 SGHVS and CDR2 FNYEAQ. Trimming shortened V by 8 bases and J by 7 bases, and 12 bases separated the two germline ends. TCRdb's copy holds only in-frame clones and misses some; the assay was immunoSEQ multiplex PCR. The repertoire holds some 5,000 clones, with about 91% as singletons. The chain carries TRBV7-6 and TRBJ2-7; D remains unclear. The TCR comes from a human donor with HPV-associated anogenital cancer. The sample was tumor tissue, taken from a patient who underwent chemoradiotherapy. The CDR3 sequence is CASASFMEQYF. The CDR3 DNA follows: TGTGCCAGCGCTTCGTTCATGGAGCAGTACTTC.